The clone carrying this T cell receptor (beta chain) appeared a single time. Antigen unknown. PCR used 60 Vbeta primers and 13 Jbeta primers. Here immunoSEQ multiplex PCR was the method, and the copy in TCRdb shows in-frame clones only, minus some. The table shows more than 150,000 clones, with roughly 83% occurring only once. This sample stems from a study of cytomegalovirus exposure and HLA in healthy donors. Findings and caveats of the study: Later analysis suggested most CMV-associated TCR beta chains were HLA-restricted. Specificity for CMV antigens was confirmed in vitro for a few of the CMV-associated chains. A later analysis revealed that TCR association rates differed between HLA loci, peaking at DRB1 and bottoming out at HLA-C.

The CDR3 has 12 residues. The germline gives CDR1 SGHVS, CDR2 FNYEAQ. Sequencing was carried out using PBMCs. The receptor comes from a boy younger than 18 in good health and CMV-seronegative. The rearrangement links TRBV7-6 to TRBJ2-5; D may be TRBD1 (5 bases). CDR3 in DNA: TGTGCGATCAGTGACAGACAAGAGACCCAGTACTTC. It codes for CAISDRQETQYF.